This paragraph reports one T cell receptor (beta chain). This sample stems from a study of cytotoxic CD8 clonotypes in ibrutinib-treated CLL. Method: immunoSEQ multiplex PCR; TCRdb's copy keeps in-frame clones and lacks some. The profile shows fewer than 80,000 clones, approximately 54% of them singletons. This CDR3 is 12 amino acids long. The germline gives CDR1 MDHEN, CDR2 SYDVKM. V was trimmed by 7 bases and J by 4 bases, leaving 10 bases between them. V usage is TRBV28 and J usage is TRBJ1-1; maybe TRBD1 (5 bases). Specimen: PBMCs, collected after 12 months of ibrutinib treatment. The receptor's source is a human donor with chronic lymphocytic leukemia. This CDR3 is CASNVGGTEAFF. Written as DNA, the CDR3 is TGTGCCAGCAACGTGGGGGGCACTGAAGCTTTCTTT.